The T cell receptor (beta chain) under discussion was sequenced for a study of beta chain features in type 1 diabetes. The study's findings and limits: Moderate yet significant TCRB CDR3 shortening was seen in Type 1 diabetes patients in all four CD4+ subsets. Lower insertion and higher deletion counts appeared at VDJ junctions in type 1 diabetes patients.

Trimming removed 3 bases from V and 3 bases from J; junction bases left unmatched: 4. CDR3 length equals 14 residues. From germline, CDR1 is SGHTA and CDR2 FQGNSA. This clone came up a few times. The antigen is undetermined. Investigators reverse transcribed all isolated RNA, so they sequenced expressed TCRB transcripts. Here immunoSEQ multiplex PCR was the method, and the copy in TCRdb shows in-frame clones only, minus some. The sample lists more than 200,000 clones, about a sixth occurring once. The source material was naive CD4+ T cells from blood. This clonotype was obtained from a man aged 25-40 years with type 1 diabetes. The rearrangement joins TRBV7-2 to TRBJ1-1; 7 bases map to TRBD1. As DNA, the CDR3 is TGTGCCAGCAGCTTTATTCAGGGGGACACTGAAGCTTTCTTT. Protein sequence: CASSFIQGDTEAFF.